This T cell receptor beta chain was captured by sequencing in a study of breast tumors, draining lymph nodes, adjacent tissues. TCRdb re-called the multiplex PCR reads through MiXCR, storing one row per CDR3 protein. The data hold over 130,000 distinct CDR3 sequences, with approximately 29% observed a single time. This clonotype occurred many times. What it binds is not known. Breast cancer patients provided tissue from their axillary draining lymph nodes. Deletions cut 5 bases from V and 0 bases from J, with 5 bases between. This CDR3 region has 13 residues. CDR1 is KGHSH, CDR2 LQKENI, per germline. General study findings and limits: Compared with basal-like, luminal-like tumors shared significantly more repertoire with nontumor tissue. The lymph node origin of tumor T cells was framed as consistent with a hypothesis, not demonstrated.

The sequenced sample was axillary lymph node tissue. This receptor was identified in a female donor with breast cancer. Some clones in this sample may be carry-over from other donors' samples. The chain combines TRBV18 with TRBJ2-1; D gene ambiguous. CDR3 nucleotide sequence: TGTGCCAGCTCAGAGAGCTCCTACAATGAGCAGTTCTTC. Translating gives CASSESSYNEQFF. Filled out from reference TRBV18 and TRBJ2-1, the complete variable domain reads NAGVMQNPRHLVRRRGQEARLRCSPMKGHSHVYWYRQLPEEGLKFMVYLQKENIIDESGMPKERFSAEFPKEGPSILRIQQVVRGDSAAYFCASSESSYNEQFFGPGTRLTVL.